Given below is one T cell receptor (beta chain) in context. This specimen comes from a study of blood T cell repertoires in COVID-19. For recovered donors of Cohort 3, there were two negative PCRs, clearance, or symptom resolution. The V gene lost 3 bases and the J gene lost 5 bases, with 11 bases spanning the gap. CDR1 is LNHDA, CDR2 SQIVND, per germline (reference sequence). The CDR3 runs to 14 residues. In the authors' methods: How many nucleated cells were present was estimated from reference gene primer amplification. The data were produced by immunoSEQ multiplex PCR, yet TCRdb's version contains in-frame clones alone and is incomplete. For V, J and clone size, that table is used; D and trimming come from the DNA. The sample consists of 300,000 to 350,000 clones, approximately 88% of them appearing once.

The rearrangement joins TRBV19 to TRBJ1-3, with a tentative D call TRBD1 (5 bases). Sequencing used PBMCs or T cells enriched from blood (not recorded which). The receptor's source is a man aged 25 to 40 who had recovered from COVID-19. CDR3 residues: CASSISDSRNTIYF. Written as DNA, the CDR3 is TGTGCCAGTAGTATCTCAGACAGCAGAAACACCATATATTTT.